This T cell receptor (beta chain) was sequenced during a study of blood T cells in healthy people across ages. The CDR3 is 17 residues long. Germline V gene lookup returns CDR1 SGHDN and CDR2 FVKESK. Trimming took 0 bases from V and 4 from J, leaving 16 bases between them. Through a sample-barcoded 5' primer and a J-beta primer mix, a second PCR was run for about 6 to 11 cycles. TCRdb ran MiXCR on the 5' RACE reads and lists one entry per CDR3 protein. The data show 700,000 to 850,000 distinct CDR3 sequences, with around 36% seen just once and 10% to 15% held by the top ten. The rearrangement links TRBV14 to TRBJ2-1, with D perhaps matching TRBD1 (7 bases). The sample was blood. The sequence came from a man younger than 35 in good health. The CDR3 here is CASSQDRSRGRYNEQFF. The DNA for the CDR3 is TGTGCCAGCAGCCAAGATAGGTCCAGGGGGAGGTACAATGAGCAGTTCTTC.